The clone carrying this T cell receptor (beta chain) is medium-sized within its sample. RNA extraction and reverse transcription yielded cDNA as sequencing template. Sequencing was performed with immunoSEQ multiplex PCR; in TCRdb, only in-frame clones are kept and a portion is missing. This sample has about 37,000 clones, with 45% to 55% found just once. These data originate in a study of CD8+ T cells in alopecia areata. Between the trimmed V and J ends, which lost 0 bases and 5 bases, there was a span of 12 bases. CDR1 SGHNT and CDR2 YYREEE come from the germline V gene (reference sequence). CDR3 length: 14 amino acids. In the case of four to six patients, the CD4+ cells were sorted into CD25+CD127- cells.

This receptor was obtained from a human donor with alopecia areata. The chain recombines TRBV5-4 with TRBJ2-7; a possible D gene is TRBD1 (6 bases). Sample: CD4+ Tregs sorted from blood. The CDR3 DNA is TGTGCCAGCAGCTTGGTTACAGGGACCCACGAGCAGTACTTC. This translates into CASSLVTGTHEQYF.